These T cell receptor beta chains were read from a single sample in a study of vaccination effects on CD4 cells after COVID-19. The protocol was immunoSEQ multiplex PCR, while the TCRdb copy is restricted to in-frame clones and leaves out a portion. Of roughly 55,000 clones detected, around 78% appear once; the ten largest clones hold 1.5% to 2.5%. Which antigens these TCRs recognize remains unknown. The source material was CD4+ T cells from PBMCs cultured with HCoV-OC43 spike peptides, sampled after COVID-19 vaccination. The receptors derive from a human donor who received a COVID-19 vaccine. CDR3s leave out the opening cysteine and the closing phenylalanine or tryptophan. The size of a clone is reported for some rows only, either as once, few or many, or as a class for expanded clones.

j_call clone_size v_call cdr3_aa
TRBJ1-4 NA TRBV5-1 ASSLQASNEKLF
TRBJ1-1 NA TRBV5-1 ASRTQGPSTEAF
TRBJ1-1 once TRBV9 ASSVGLGGGHTEAF
TRBJ1-2 once TRBV7-2 ASSLAREYGNGYT
TRBJ1-6 once TRBV6-1 ASSELFRGVSPLH
TRBJ2-1 few TRBV19 ASSNRAEQF
TRBJ1-1 NA TRBV6-5 ASSYTRGARTEAF
TRBJ1-2 few TRBV5-3 ARSLPGTGSWGGYT
TRBJ2-3 NA TRBV7-3 ASSPQGGDTQY
TRBJ2-2 few TRBV23-1 ASSLNTGELF
TRBJ1-2 NA TRBV6-2/TRBV6-3 ASSWTGSGYT
TRBJ1-6 NA TRBV14 ASSQRQGQRNSPLH
TRBJ2-5 NA TRBV2 ASRTGTSEETQY
TRBJ2-2 NA TRBV5-6 ASSFFGLPGELF
TRBJ1-3 NA TRBV5-6 ASSWRDRSSGNTIY
TRBJ2-4 NA TRBV6-5 ASSYNRVDGRNIQY
TRBJ2-5 once TRBV7-6 ASSQRGAPSETQY
TRBJ2-3 NA TRBV14 ASSQEGSSRGNTQY
TRBJ2-3 NA TRBV10-3 AISERALSTSTDTQY
TRBJ1-3 NA TRBV6-6 ASSRSNSYSGNTIY
TRBJ1-5 NA TRBV20-1 SASRGVYSNQPQH